This TCR beta chain was identified during a study of cytomegalovirus exposure and HLA in healthy donors. Study-wide context: A data release that came early held tens of millions of unique TCRs from HLA-typed donors. General observations from the study: Most TCR sequences were uncommon, yet certain public TCRs appeared in many donors. In a later analysis, several top co-occurrence clusters appeared linked to parvovirus B19, influenza, CMV and Epstein-Barr virus.

Worth noting for this clone: Antigen specificity is unknown. The sample carries other DNA sequences with the same CDR3.

CDR3 size: 14 residues. Germline assignment: CDR1 MNHNS and CDR2 SASEGT. The junction had 4 bases not matched to a gene; V was cut back by 6 bases and J by 5 bases. Primers: 60 Vbeta forward and 13 Jbeta reverse. The table came from immunoSEQ multiplex PCR; TCRdb's copy has only in-frame clones and leaves some out. The table records 200,000 or so clones, 75% to 90% of them present only once. The chain uses TRBV6-1 and TRBJ1-4, with TRBD1 matching over 9 bases. The origin of this receptor is a woman between 50 and 59 years old in good health and CMV-seropositive. Sequencing input: PBMCs. DNA of the CDR3: TGTGCCAGCAGCGGGGACAGGGTAAATGAAAAACTGTTTTTT. It specifies CASSGDRVNEKLFF.